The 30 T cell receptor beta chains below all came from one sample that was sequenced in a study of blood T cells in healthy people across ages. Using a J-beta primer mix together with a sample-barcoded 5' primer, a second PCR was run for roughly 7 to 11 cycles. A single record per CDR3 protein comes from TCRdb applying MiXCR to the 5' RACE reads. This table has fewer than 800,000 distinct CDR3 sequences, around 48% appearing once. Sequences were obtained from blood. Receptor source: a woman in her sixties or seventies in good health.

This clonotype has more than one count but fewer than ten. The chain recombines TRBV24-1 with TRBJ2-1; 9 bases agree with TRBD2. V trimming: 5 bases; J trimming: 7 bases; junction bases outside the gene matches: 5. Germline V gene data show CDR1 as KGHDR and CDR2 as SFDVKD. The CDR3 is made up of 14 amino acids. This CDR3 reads CATSGAGGKNEQFF. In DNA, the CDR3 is TGTGCCACCAGTGGGGCGGGAGGGAAAAATGAGCAGTTCTTC.

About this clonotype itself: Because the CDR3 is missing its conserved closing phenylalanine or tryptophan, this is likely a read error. The CDR3 spells CASSKSVGTGADEQYS. The CDR3 DNA sequence: TGTGCCAGCAGCAAAAGCGTGGGGACAGGGGCAGACGAGCAGTACTCC. The chain links TRBV7-9 to TRBJ2-7; TRBD1 matches 10 bases. Germline V lookup: CDR1 SEHNR, CDR2 FQNEAQ (reference sequence). This CDR3 is built from 16 residues. V was pared by 5 bases and J by 5 bases, with 12 bases of the junction left unmatched.

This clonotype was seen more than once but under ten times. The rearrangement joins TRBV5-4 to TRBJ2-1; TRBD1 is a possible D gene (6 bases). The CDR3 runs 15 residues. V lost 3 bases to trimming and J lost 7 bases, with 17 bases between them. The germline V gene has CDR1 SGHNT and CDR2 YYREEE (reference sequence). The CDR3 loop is CASSSPPGQRNEQFF. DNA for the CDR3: TGTGCCAGCAGCTCTCCCCCGGGACAAAGGAATGAGCAGTTCTTC.

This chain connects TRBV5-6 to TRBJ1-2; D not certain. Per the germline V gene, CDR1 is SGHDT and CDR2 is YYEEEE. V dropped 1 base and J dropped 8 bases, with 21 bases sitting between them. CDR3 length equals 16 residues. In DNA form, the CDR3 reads TGTGCCAGCAGCTTGAGAAGCGGCAGGCTTATGGTCGGCTACACCTTC. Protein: CASSLRSGRLMVGYTF.

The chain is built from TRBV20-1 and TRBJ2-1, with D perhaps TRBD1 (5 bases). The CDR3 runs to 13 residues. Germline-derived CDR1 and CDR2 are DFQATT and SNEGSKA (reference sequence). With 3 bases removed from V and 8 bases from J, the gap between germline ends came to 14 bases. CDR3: CSASWGPRHEQFF. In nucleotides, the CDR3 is TGCAGTGCTAGTTGGGGCCCTAGGCATGAGCAGTTCTTC.

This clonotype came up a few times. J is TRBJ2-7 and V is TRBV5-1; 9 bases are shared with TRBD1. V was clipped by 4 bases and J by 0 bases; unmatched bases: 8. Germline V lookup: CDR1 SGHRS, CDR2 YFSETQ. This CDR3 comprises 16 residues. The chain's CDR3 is CASSLAGTGNSYEQYF. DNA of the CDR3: TGCGCCAGCAGCCTAGCCGGGACAGGGAACTCCTACGAGCAGTACTTC. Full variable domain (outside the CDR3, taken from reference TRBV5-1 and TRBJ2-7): KAGVTQTPRYLIKTRGQQVTLSCSPISGHRSVSWYQQTPGQGLQFLFEYFSETQRNKGNFPGRFSGRQFSNSRSEMNVSTLELGDSALYLCASSLAGTGNSYEQYFGPGTRLTVT.

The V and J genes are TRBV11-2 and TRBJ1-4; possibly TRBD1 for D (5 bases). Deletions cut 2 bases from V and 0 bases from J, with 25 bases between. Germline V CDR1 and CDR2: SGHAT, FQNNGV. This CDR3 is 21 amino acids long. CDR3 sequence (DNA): TGTGCCAGCAGCTTATGGTCGGTGGGTGGGGCGTCGGGCTCAACTAATGAAAAACTGTTTTTT. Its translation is CASSLWSVGGASGSTNEKLFF. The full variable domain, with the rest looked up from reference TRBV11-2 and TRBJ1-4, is EAGVAQSPRYKIIEKRQSVAFWCNPISGHATLYWYQQILGQGPKLLIQFQNNGVVDDSQLPKDRFSAERLKGVDSTLKIQPAKLEDSAVYLCASSLWSVGGASGSTNEKLFFGSGTQLSVL.

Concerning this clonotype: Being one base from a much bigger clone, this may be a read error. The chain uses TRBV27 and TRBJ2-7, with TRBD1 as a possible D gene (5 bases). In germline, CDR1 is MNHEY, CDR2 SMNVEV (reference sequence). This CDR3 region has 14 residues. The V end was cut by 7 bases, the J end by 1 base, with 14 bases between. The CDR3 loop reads CASIPPDSSYEQYF. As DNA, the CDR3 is TGTGCCAGCATTCCTCCCGACAGTTCCTACGAGCAGTACTTC.

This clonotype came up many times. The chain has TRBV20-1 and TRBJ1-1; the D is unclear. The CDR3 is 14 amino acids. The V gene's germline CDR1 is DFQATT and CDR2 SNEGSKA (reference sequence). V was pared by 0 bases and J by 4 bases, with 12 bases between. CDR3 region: CSARDTRRGTEAFF. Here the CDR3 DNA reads TGCAGTGCTAGAGACACCCGACGAGGCACTGAAGCTTTCTTT.

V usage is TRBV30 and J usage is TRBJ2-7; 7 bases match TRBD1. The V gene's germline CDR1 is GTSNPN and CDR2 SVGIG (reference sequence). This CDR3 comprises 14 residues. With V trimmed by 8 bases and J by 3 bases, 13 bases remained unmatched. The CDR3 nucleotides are TGTGCCGGGTTATACCGGGACAGAGACTACGAGCAGTACTTC. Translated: CAGLYRDRDYEQYF. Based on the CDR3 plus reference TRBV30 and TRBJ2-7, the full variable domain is SQTIHQWPATLVQPVGSPLSLECTVEGTSNPNLYWYRQAAGRGLQLLFYSVGIGQISSEVPQNLSASRPQDRQFILSSKKLLLSDSGFYLCAGLYRDRDYEQYFGPGTRLTVT.

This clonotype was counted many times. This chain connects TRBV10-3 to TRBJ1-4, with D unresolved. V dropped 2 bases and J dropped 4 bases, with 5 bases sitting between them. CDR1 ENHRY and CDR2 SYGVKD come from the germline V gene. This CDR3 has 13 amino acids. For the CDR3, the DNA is TGTGCCATCAGTGAGCCACGTAATGAAAAACTGTTTTTT. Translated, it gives CAISEPRNEKLFF.

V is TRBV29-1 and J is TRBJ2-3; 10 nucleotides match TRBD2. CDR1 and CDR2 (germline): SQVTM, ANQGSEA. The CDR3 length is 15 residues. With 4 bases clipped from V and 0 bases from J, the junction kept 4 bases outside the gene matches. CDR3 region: CSVVATSGSTDTQYF. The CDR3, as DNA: TGCAGCGTTGTGGCGACTAGCGGGAGCACAGATACGCAGTATTTT.

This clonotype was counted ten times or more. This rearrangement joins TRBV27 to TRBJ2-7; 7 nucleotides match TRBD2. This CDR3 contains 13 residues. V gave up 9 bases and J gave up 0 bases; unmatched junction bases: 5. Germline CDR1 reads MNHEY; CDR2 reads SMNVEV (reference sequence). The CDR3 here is CASSRGGSYEQYF. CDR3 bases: TGTGCCAGTTCCCGCGGGGGCTCCTACGAGCAGTACTTC.

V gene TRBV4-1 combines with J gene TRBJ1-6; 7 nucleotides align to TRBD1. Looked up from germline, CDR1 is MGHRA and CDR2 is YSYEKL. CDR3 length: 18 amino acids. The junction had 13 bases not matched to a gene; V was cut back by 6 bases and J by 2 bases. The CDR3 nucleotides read TGCGCCAGCAGACACCGGGACAGAACGAGCCCCTATAATTCACCCCTCCACTTT. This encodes CASRHRDRTSPYNSPLHF.

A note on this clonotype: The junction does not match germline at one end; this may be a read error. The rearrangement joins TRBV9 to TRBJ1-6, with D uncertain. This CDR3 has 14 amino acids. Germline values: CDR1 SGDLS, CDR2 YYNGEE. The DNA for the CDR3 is TGTGCCAGCAGCGTAGGTCTGAATAATCCACCCCTCCACTTT. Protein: CASSVGLNNPPLHF.

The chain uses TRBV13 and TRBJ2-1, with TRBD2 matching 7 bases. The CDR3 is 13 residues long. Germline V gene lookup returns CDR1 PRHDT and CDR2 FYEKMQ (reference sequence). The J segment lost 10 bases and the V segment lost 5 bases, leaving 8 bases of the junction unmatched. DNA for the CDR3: TGTGCCAGCAGCGGCCTAGCGGTACGAGAGCAGTTCTTC. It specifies CASSGLAVREQFF.

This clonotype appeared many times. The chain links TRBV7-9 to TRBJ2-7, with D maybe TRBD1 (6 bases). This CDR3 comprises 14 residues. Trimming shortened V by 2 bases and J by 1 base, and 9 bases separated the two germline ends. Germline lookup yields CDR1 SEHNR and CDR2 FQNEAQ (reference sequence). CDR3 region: CASSLRGQSYEQYF. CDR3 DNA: TGTGCCAGCAGCTTACGAGGACAGTCCTACGAGCAGTACTTC. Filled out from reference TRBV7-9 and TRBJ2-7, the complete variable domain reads DTGVSQNPRHKITKRGQNVTFRCDPISEHNRLYWYRQTLGQGPEFLTYFQNEAQLEKSRLLSDRFSAERPKGSFSTLEIQRTEQGDSAMYLCASSLRGQSYEQYFGPGTRLTVT.

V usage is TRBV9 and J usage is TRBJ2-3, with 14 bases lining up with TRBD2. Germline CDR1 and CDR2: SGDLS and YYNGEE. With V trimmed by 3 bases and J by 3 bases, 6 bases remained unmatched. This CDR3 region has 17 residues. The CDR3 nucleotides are TGTGCCAGCAGCGCCGGGACTAGCGGGAGTAGAACAGATACGCAGTATTTT. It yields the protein CASSAGTSGSRTDTQYF.

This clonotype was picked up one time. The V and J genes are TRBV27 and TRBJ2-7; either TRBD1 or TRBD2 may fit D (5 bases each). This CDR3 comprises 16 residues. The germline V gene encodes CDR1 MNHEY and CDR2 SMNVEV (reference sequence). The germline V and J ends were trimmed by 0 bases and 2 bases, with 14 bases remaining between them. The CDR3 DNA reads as TGTGCCAGCAGTTTATCGGCCGGGACCCTGGCCTACGAGCAGTACTTC. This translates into CASSLSAGTLAYEQYF.

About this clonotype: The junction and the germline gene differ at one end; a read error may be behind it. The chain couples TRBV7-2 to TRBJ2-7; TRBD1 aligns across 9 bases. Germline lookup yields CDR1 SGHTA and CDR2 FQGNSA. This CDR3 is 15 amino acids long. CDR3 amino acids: CAGSLGGQGIYEQYF. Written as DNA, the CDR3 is TGTGCCGGCAGCTTAGGGGGACAGGGTATTTACGAGCAGTACTTC.

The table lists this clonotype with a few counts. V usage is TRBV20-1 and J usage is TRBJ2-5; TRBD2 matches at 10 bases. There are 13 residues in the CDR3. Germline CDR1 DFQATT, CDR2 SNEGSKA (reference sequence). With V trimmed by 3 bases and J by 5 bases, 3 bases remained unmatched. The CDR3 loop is CSARVGLAETQYF. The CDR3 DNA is TGCAGTGCTAGGGTGGGACTAGCGGAGACCCAGTACTTC.

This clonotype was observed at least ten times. The CDR3 here is CASSFKEGSGSEQFF. The CDR3 nucleotides are TGTGCCAGCAGCTTCAAAGAGGGGTCAGGTAGTGAGCAGTTCTTC. V gene TRBV7-2 combines with J gene TRBJ2-1, with D perhaps TRBD1 or TRBD2 (5 bases each). V was pared by 3 bases and J by 9 bases, with 18 bases between. The germline V gene has CDR1 SGHTA and CDR2 FQGNSA. The CDR3 is made up of 15 amino acids.

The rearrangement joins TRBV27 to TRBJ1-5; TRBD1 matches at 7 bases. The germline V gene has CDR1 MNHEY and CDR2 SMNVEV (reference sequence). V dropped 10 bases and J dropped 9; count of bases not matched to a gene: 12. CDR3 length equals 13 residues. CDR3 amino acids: CATGGNGLRPQHF. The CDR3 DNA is TGTGCCACAGGGGGGAACGGACTAAGGCCCCAGCATTTT.

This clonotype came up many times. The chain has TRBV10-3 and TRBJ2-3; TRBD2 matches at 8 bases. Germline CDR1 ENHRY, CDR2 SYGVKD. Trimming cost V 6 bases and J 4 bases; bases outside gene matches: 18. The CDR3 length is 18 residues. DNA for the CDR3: TGTGCCATCAGGCCGGGACTAGATTACCCCAACTGGGCAGATACGCAGTATTTT. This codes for CAIRPGLDYPNWADTQYF.

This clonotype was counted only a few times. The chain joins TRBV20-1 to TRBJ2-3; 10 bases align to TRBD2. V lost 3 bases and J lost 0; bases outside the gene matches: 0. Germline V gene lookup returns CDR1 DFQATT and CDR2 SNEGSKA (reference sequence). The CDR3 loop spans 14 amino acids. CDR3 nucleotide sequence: TGCAGTGCTAGGACTAGCGGGAGCACAGATACGCAGTATTTT. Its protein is CSARTSGSTDTQYF.

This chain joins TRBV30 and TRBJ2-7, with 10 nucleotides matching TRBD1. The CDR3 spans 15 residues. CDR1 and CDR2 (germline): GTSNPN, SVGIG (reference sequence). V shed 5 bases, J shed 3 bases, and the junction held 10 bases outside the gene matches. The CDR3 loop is CAWAGGDRGHYEQYF. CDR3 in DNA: TGTGCCTGGGCCGGCGGGGACAGGGGACACTACGAGCAGTACTTC.

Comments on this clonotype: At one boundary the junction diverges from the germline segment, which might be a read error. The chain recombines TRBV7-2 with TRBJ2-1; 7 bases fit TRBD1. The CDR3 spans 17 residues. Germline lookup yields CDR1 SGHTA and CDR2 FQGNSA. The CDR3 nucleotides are TGTGCCGGCAGCCCACGGCAGGCCAGGGGGTATCACAATGAGCAGTTCTTC. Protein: CAGSPRQARGYHNEQFF.

This chain's CDR3 is CASRIQGVDEQFF. The CDR3 DNA follows: TGTGCCAGCAGGATACAGGGGGTAGATGAGCAGTTCTTC. The J gene is TRBJ2-1, the V gene TRBV2; 8 bases are shared with TRBD1. The germline V gene encodes CDR1 SNHLY and CDR2 FYNNEI. The CDR3 has 13 amino acids. J gave up 8 bases and V 6 bases, and 6 bases lay outside the gene matches.

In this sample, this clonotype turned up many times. DNA of the CDR3: TGTGCCAGCAGTTCTTTCGGACAGGGGGCAGGTGGGGCCAACGTCCTGACTTTC. Translating it yields CASSSFGQGAGGANVLTF. This chain connects TRBV6-2 or TRBV6-3 to TRBJ2-6; 11 bases align to TRBD1. Germline lookup yields CDR1 MNHEY and CDR2 SVGEGT. V was pared by 4 bases and J by 3 bases, with 8 bases of the junction left unmatched. This CDR3 has 18 residues.

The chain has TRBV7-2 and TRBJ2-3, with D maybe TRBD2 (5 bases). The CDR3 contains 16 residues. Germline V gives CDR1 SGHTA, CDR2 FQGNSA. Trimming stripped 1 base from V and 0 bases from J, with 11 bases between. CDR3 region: CASSLVGIGSTDTQYF. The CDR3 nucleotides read TGTGCCAGCAGCTTAGTCGGGATTGGAAGCACAGATACGCAGTATTTT.